These T cell receptor beta chains were read from a single sample in a study of blood T cell repertoires in COVID-19. The data were produced by immunoSEQ multiplex PCR, yet TCRdb's version contains in-frame clones alone and is incomplete. The table records 150,000 to 200,000 clones, roughly 80% of them present only once. The sample was PBMCs or T cells enriched from blood (not recorded which). These TCRs come from a woman aged 55-75 years who had recovered from COVID-19. CDR3s leave out the opening cysteine and the closing phenylalanine or tryptophan. Each record gives: clone size, J gene, CDR3 length, V gene, CDR3 protein. Rows give clone size only sometimes, using once, few, many, or a class for an expanded clone.

NA	TRBJ2-7	13	TRBV27	ASTRQGAASYEQY
NA	TRBJ2-5	10	TRBV3-1/TRBV3-2	ASSQEGRVPY
NA	TRBJ1-5	13	TRBV9	ASSVEQGARQPQH
NA	TRBJ1-1	12	TRBV5-1	ASSLIGYQNEAF
NA	TRBJ2-5	12	TRBV7-9	ASSSGPYRETQY
once	TRBJ1-6	13	TRBV4-1	ASARGQGYNSPLH
NA	TRBJ1-2	13	TRBV4-1	ASSEEDRANYGYT
NA	TRBJ1-1	11	TRBV5-1	ASSFSGNTEAF
NA	TRBJ2-7	12	TRBV30	AWSPGAGGHEQY
NA	TRBJ1-1	14	TRBV9	ASSVGTASMNTEAF